This T cell receptor beta chain was sequenced during a study of patients and donors after allogeneic stem cell transplantation. MiXCR, run by TCRdb on the RT-PCR reads, gives a single entry per CDR3 protein. The data show about 960,000 distinct CDR3 sequences, around 17% seen once. This clonotype was seen more than once but under ten times. The clonotype originates from a human donor who was either an allogeneic HSCT recipient or a stem cell or donor lymphocyte infusion donor (not recorded which). It is not recorded whose cells these are; they may come from a transplant donor. The sequenced sample consisted of blood, either unsorted or a sorted T cell fraction (not recorded which).

The CDR3 region is CSARQGAEGNQPQHF. The DNA of the CDR3 is TGCAGTGCTAGACAGGGGGCGGAGGGCAATCAGCCCCAGCATTTT. The chain recombines TRBV20-1 with TRBJ1-5; TRBD1 aligns across 8 bases. Trimming took 2 bases from V and 2 from J; bases not matched to a gene: 5. This CDR3 is built from 15 residues. The germline V gene has CDR1 DFQATT and CDR2 SNEGSKA (reference sequence).